A selection of T cell receptor beta chains follows, all from one sample in a study of shared clonotypes between healthy human individuals. Some clones are missing from TCRdb's copy, which holds only in-frame ones; the method was immunoSEQ multiplex PCR. The sample includes about 480,000 clones, nearly 80% of them seen just once. The sequencing sample was made of PBMCs. These receptors originate from a middle-aged woman in good health. Some clones in this sample may be carry-over from other donors' samples. CDR3s include the opening cysteine and the closing phenylalanine or tryptophan.

v_gene | CDR3aa
TRBV10-2 | CASRDRVGEQYF
TRBV30 | CAWMTDTYEQYF
TRBV7-9 | CASSPRAGRASVYNEQFF
TRBV6-6 | CASRGADYGYTF
TRBV27 | CASSLGGSKSYNEQFF
TRBV4-1 | CASSQGHGGENEQFF
TRBV7-2 | CASSLADPGGNQPQHF
TRBV30 | CAWRDRGKYEQYF
TRBV4-1 | CASSQVLDSRETQYF
TRBV9 | CASSVRPGGSANEKLFF
TRBV29-1 | CSVEGGRGDTQYF
TRBV2 | CASSGGGRRYNEQFF
TRBV10-3 | CAISGVGGEPGTEAFF
TRBV6-5 | CASSLLTQGGEKLFF
TRBV9 | CASSVGAGTNEQFF
TRBV7-2 | CTSSSGLAGPTDTQYF
TRBV19 | CASKITGDRNTEAFF
TRBV27 | CASSFRSNLRGTSGRSFADTQYF
TRBV28 | CASSLYGILNNEQFF
TRBV18 | CASSPLFGNTEAFF
TRBV30 | CAWSASRGEGTF
TRBV1 | CTSSQDMAAVTNTGELFF
TRBV28 | CASLAVTYEQYF
TRBV10-3 | CATSEGPRNYGYTF
TRBV4-1 | CASSQGIGAGGYHEQYF